Shown below are 4 T cell receptor beta chains from a single sample sequenced in a study of early T cells in non-severe SARS-CoV-2 infection. TCRdb re-called the 5' RACE reads through MiXCR, storing one row per CDR3 protein. Of approximately 76,000 distinct CDR3 sequences listed, roughly an eighth are singletons. Sample: whole blood. These receptors were taken from an adult who was a healthcare worker with PCR-confirmed SARS-CoV-2 infection or an uninfected control (not recorded which).

This clonotype was counted at least ten times. The genes are TRBV7-2 and TRBJ2-2; D may match TRBD1 or TRBD2 (5 bases each). Trimming removed 6 bases at V and 9 bases at J, with 14 bases between. Germline CDR1 SGHTA, CDR2 FQGNSA. The CDR3 loop spans 13 amino acids. The CDR3 DNA follows: TGTGCCAGCAGATTTCCCGGGACGCGGGAGCTGTTTTTT. Encoded protein: CASRFPGTRELFF.

The chain couples TRBV20-1 to TRBJ2-5, with D perhaps TRBD1 (6 bases). CDR1 is DFQATT and CDR2 is SNEGSKA in the germline V gene (reference sequence). V was trimmed by 0 bases and J by 5 bases, leaving 7 bases between them. This CDR3 contains 12 residues. The CDR3 DNA reads as TGCAGTGCTAGAGAGAGGGGGGAGACCCAGTACTTC. Residues: CSARERGETQYF.

This clonotype was counted many times. The J gene is TRBJ1-2, the V gene TRBV27; 7 bases are a match to TRBD1. Per the germline V gene, CDR1 is MNHEY and CDR2 is SMNVEV (reference sequence). The CDR3 has 15 residues. J gave up 2 bases and V 5 bases, and 8 bases lay outside the gene matches. CDR3 residues: CASSTGTDSNYGYTF. The CDR3 bases are TGTGCCAGCAGTACCGGGACAGACTCGAACTATGGCTACACCTTC.

V usage is TRBV10-1 and J usage is TRBJ2-2, with 7 nucleotides matching TRBD1. CDR1 is WNHNN and CDR2 is SYGVQD in the germline V gene (reference sequence). The ends lost 6 bases at V and 6 bases at J; junction bases unmatched: 13. This CDR3 contains 16 residues. The CDR3: CASSLNFKGAAGELFF. Here the CDR3 DNA reads TGCGCCAGCAGCCTTAATTTCAAGGGGGCGGCCGGGGAGCTGTTTTTT.